Included here is one T cell receptor (beta chain) sequence, with context. A few counts support this clonotype. Its antigen specificity is not known. No base quality information exists; no much larger clone differs at one position. The data were obtained in a study (dated by TCRdb to the mid-2010s). The CDR3 sequence holds 15 residues, the cysteine and phenylalanine included. Only the CDR3 part of the read is kept: 45 bases, read in frame from the first base. V loses 1 base at its end and J loses 5 bases; junction bases beyond the gene matches: 7. As encoded in the germline V gene, CDR1 is MNHEY while CDR2 is SVGEGT. The protocol used for the library was RT-PCR. The reads were generated on an Illumina MiSeq. TCRdb reanalyzed the raw reads on its own, using fastp at Q25 for trimming and MiXCR for clone calling, and kept in-frame beta chains. Duplicate CDR3 protein sequences are folded into a single record with the most common DNA and genes. Recorded for this sample are almost 700,000 distinct CDR3 sequences; around 14% of them occurred a single time. The ten largest clones represent 3.6% of the sample.

The chain links TRBV6-2 or TRBV6-3 with TRBJ2-7; the junction holds 8 bases that match TRBD2. This sequence was found in a female donor in good health, serving as a healthy control. The sequenced material came from memory CD4+ T cells from blood. The encoded CDR3 is CASSYWVGRGHEQYF. The sequenced DNA is TGTGCCAGCAGTTACTGGGTCGGGAGGGGTCACGAGCAGTACTTC.